The 14 T cell receptor beta chains reported below all come from one sample, sequenced in a study of T cell repertoires in urothelial bladder cancer. Repertoires were generated with immunoSEQ multiplex PCR, while TCRdb's copy carries only in-frame clones and drops some. Here the sample spans approximately 9,800 clones, about 54% being singletons. The sample was tumor-infiltrating cells from bladder cancer. These receptors originate from a human donor with urothelial carcinoma.

J is TRBJ1-2 and V is TRBV5-4; 8 bases agree with TRBD1. Germline CDR1 reads SGHNT; CDR2 reads YYREEE (reference sequence). The CDR3 is made up of 17 amino acids. V shed 2 bases and J 5 bases; nucleotides not matched to a gene: 14. The CDR3 reads CASSFPRTGREGYGYTF. CDR3 sequence (DNA): TGTGCCAGCAGCTTTCCCCGGACAGGGCGCGAGGGGTATGGCTACACCTTC.

This clone has just a few counts. The V gene is TRBV5-1, the J gene TRBJ1-1, with D possibly being TRBD1 (5 bases). CDR1 and CDR2 (germline): SGHRS, YFSETQ. V was clipped by 0 bases and J by 4 bases, with 7 bases between them. This CDR3 comprises 13 residues. The CDR3 DNA reads as TGCGCCAGCAGCTTGGTCGGGGCCACTGAAGCTTTCTTT. Protein: CASSLVGATEAFF.

V usage is TRBV28 and J usage is TRBJ2-1, with 9 bases that match TRBD1. V dropped 6 bases and J dropped 7; count of bases not matched to a gene: 7. Germline V gives CDR1 MDHEN, CDR2 SYDVKM. This CDR3 spans 14 amino acids. The CDR3 spells CASRPGQGGNEQFF. CDR3 nucleotides: TGTGCCAGCAGACCGGGACAGGGAGGGAATGAGCAGTTCTTC. The variable domain in full, with the rest retrieved from reference TRBV28 and TRBJ2-1, is DVKVTQSSRYLVKRTGEKVFLECVQDMDHENMFWYRQDPGLGLRLIYFSYDVKMKEKGDIPEGYSVSREKKERFSLILESASTNQTSMYLCASRPGQGGNEQFFGPGTRLTVL.

This chain uses TRBV2 with TRBJ2-2, with 9 positions matching TRBD2. V gave up 6 bases and J gave up 2 bases; unmatched junction bases: 4. The germline gives CDR1 SNHLY, CDR2 FYNNEI. The CDR3 is 15 residues long. The CDR3 loop is CASSSGTSNTGELFF. The CDR3 coding sequence is TGTGCCAGCAGCTCCGGGACTAGCAACACCGGGGAGCTGTTTTTT. The entire variable domain, with the rest obtained from reference TRBV2 and TRBJ2-2, is as follows: EPEVTQTPSHQVTQMGQEVILRCVPISNHLYFYWYRQILGQKVEFLVSFYNNEISEKSEIFDDQFSVERPDGSNFTLKIRSTKLEDSAMYFCASSSGTSNTGELFFGEGSRLTVL.

This rearrangement joins TRBV6-5 to TRBJ1-3; D is uncertain. The CDR3 is 15 amino acids. Per the germline V gene, CDR1 is MNHEY and CDR2 is SVGAGI. The germline V and J ends were trimmed by 0 bases and 1 base, with 7 bases remaining between them. This CDR3 is CASSYSVVSGNTIYF. The CDR3 nucleotides read TGTGCCAGCAGTTACTCGGTAGTATCTGGAAACACCATATATTTT.

This clone has only a few counts. This rearrangement joins TRBV9 to TRBJ1-1; 9 bases line up with TRBD1. After removal of 4 bases from V and 3 bases from J, the junction contained 7 bases not matched to a gene. This CDR3 region has 15 residues. CDR1 SGDLS and CDR2 YYNGEE come from the germline V gene. CDR3 loop: CASSNLDRGDTEAFF. The CDR3 nucleotides read TGTGCCAGCAGCAATCTGGACAGGGGAGACACTGAAGCTTTCTTT. The full variable domain, in which reference TRBV9 and TRBJ1-1 provide the parts outside the CDR3, is DSGVTQTPKHLITATGQRVTLRCSPRSGDLSVYWYQQSLDQGLQFLIQYYNGEERAKGNILERFSAQQFPDLHSELNLSSLELGDSALYFCASSNLDRGDTEAFFGQGTRLTVV.

The chain joins TRBV11-2 to TRBJ2-7; D is perhaps TRBD1 (6 bases). V dropped 0 bases and J dropped 3 bases, with 15 bases sitting between them. The germline V gene has CDR1 SGHAT and CDR2 FQNNGV. The CDR3 has 16 residues. This chain's CDR3 is CASSLDHRDIYYEQYF. CDR3 nucleotides: TGTGCCAGCAGCTTAGATCACAGGGATATCTACTACGAGCAGTACTTC.

The chain carries TRBV4-1 and TRBJ2-7, with TRBD2 matching over 8 bases. Trimming cost V 2 bases and J 3 bases; bases outside gene matches: 3. The CDR3 is 14 amino acids. The germline V gene encodes CDR1 MGHRA and CDR2 YSYEKL. In nucleotides, the CDR3 is TGCGCCAGCAGCCAATTGCGGGGGGACTACGAGCAGTACTTC. It specifies CASSQLRGDYEQYF.

The sample holds a few counts of this clone. This rearrangement joins TRBV2 to TRBJ2-7; D is perhaps TRBD1 (5 bases). Deletions cut 3 bases from V and 3 bases from J, with 21 bases between. This CDR3 is built from 17 residues. CDR1 and CDR2 (germline): SNHLY, FYNNEI. This chain's CDR3 is CASSEFTDSWTYYEQYF. CDR3 sequence (DNA): TGTGCCAGCAGTGAGTTTACCGACAGTTGGACATACTACGAGCAGTACTTC.

A few counts support this clone. V and J are TRBV5-1 and TRBJ1-6, with 9 bases aligning to TRBD1. The CDR3 consists of 15 residues. CDR1 is SGHRS, CDR2 YFSETQ, per germline. J lost 8 bases, V lost 4 bases, and 7 bases had no gene match. The chain's CDR3 is CASSIGGTGYSPLHF. CDR3 bases: TGCGCCAGCAGCATTGGAGGGACAGGGTATTCACCCCTCCACTTT.

The V gene is TRBV5-1, the J gene TRBJ2-3; D may correspond to TRBD1 or TRBD2 (7 bases each). This CDR3 contains 15 residues. Germline V gene sequence: CDR1 SGHRS, CDR2 YFSETQ. The V end lost 1 base, the J end lost 4 bases, and 13 bases lay between the germline ends. CDR3 residues: CASSLWQGGSDTQYF. The CDR3 nucleotides read TGCGCCAGCAGCTTGTGGCAGGGGGGGTCAGATACGCAGTATTTT.

Details on this clone: Other DNA sequences of this sample code for an identical CDR3. The chain joins TRBV5-7 to TRBJ1-1; a possible D gene is TRBD1 (5 bases). TRBV5-7 is noted as an ORF with a role that remains uncertain. This CDR3 has 13 residues. V lost 2 bases, J lost 3 bases, and 8 bases lay in between. In nucleotides, the CDR3 is TGTGCCAGCAGCTTAGGGGTCGACACTGAAGCTTTCTTT. Translating gives CASSLGVDTEAFF.

The chain joins TRBV28 to TRBJ2-7, with unresolved D. Per germline, CDR1 MDHEN and CDR2 SYDVKM. This CDR3 is 15 amino acids long. With 3 bases removed from V and 3 bases from J, the gap between germline ends came to 15 bases. CDR3 nucleotides: TGTGCCAGCAGTTTTATGAATAGAATAAACTACGAGCAGTACTTC. Translating it yields CASSFMNRINYEQYF.

In this sample, this clone turned up many times. This chain uses TRBV10-3 with TRBJ2-2; D ambiguous. The CDR3 contains 12 residues. Deletions cut 9 bases from V and 3 bases from J, with 8 bases between. Germline loops: CDR1 ENHRY, CDR2 SYGVKD. Here the CDR3 DNA reads TGTGCCATAGGCCAAGACACCGGGGAGCTGTTTTTT. Its protein is CAIGQDTGELFF.